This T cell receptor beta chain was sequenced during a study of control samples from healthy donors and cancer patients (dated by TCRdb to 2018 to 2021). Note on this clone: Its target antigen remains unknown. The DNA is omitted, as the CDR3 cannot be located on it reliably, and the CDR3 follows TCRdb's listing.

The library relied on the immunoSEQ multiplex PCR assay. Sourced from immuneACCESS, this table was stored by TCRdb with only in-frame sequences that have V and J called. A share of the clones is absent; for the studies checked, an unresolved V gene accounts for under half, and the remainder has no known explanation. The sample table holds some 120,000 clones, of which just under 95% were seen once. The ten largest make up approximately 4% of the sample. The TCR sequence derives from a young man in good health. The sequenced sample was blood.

The CDR3 sequence is CASSQAVQGFGAGELFF. The chain employs TRBV4-1 and TRBJ2-2; the D call of TRBD1 is as the table states it, not checked on the DNA. From the cysteine up to the phenylalanine, the CDR3 has a length of 17 residues. The germline V gene specifies MGHRA as CDR1 and YSYEKL as CDR2.